This TCR beta chain comes out of a study of blood T cell repertoires in COVID-19. For the study at large: Acute-phase and convalescent COVID-19 samples originated in the United States, Italy and Spain. PBMCs, B-cell-depleted T cells, or T cells were the source of the cDNA or gDNA that made up the material.

This CDR3 region has 15 residues. V was clipped by 0 bases and J by 1 base, with 10 bases between them. The germline CDR1 and CDR2 sequences are MNHNS and SASEGT. Original handling: The assay estimated nucleated cells by amplifying reference gene primers. Profiling relied on immunoSEQ multiplex PCR, and the TCRdb table lists in-frame clones only, not all of them. V, J and clone size reflect that table, while D and trimming were determined from the DNA. The sample records 350,000 to 400,000 clones, around 88% being singletons. The receptor comes from a woman aged 60-75 years with COVID-19, enrolled during active disease. This chain uses TRBV6-1 with TRBJ2-7, with D tentatively TRBD1 (6 bases). Sequences were obtained from peripheral blood. CDR3 amino acids: CASSEAPGESYEQYF. The CDR3 nucleotides are TGTGCCAGCAGTGAAGCGCCAGGGGAGTCCTACGAGCAGTACTTC.